This is a list of T cell receptor beta chains from one sample in a study of blood T cells in healthy people across ages. TCRdb redid the calling of the 5' RACE reads with MiXCR, one entry per CDR3 protein. In the table there are roughly 700,000 distinct CDR3 sequences, about 52% of which are singletons. The specimen was blood. Source of these receptors: a woman aged 60-75 years in good health. The CDR3 runs from the conserved cysteine through the conserved F or W. The D gene is left open where the match is weak. Size values are once, few and many counts, or a class for expanded clones, and some rows have none.

TGCGCCAGCAGCTTGGGCGGACTCGACGTAACCGGGGAGCTGTTTTTT	CASSLGGLDVTGELFF	.	.	TRBV5-1	TRBJ2-2
TGTGCCAGCAGCTTGGAGCGGGGACAGAGGGCCGCCGAGCAGTACTTC	CASSLERGQRAAEQYF	.	.	TRBV7-2	TRBJ2-7
TGTGCCAGCAGCTTAGAAGGGGGGCAGGACACCTTC	CASSLEGGQDTF	.	.	TRBV7-9	TRBJ1-2
TGTGCCATCATGGCACAAACCTACAATGAGCAGTTCTTC	CAIMAQTYNEQFF	.	.	TRBV10-3	TRBJ2-1
TGTGCCAGCAGTTACTCTTCGGCGGGTGGCACAGATACGCAGTATTTT	CASSYSSAGGTDTQYF	.	.	TRBV6-5	TRBJ2-3
TGCGCCAGCAGCTCCAGCCCTAGCTACTACGAGCAGTACTTC	CASSSSPSYYEQYF	.	.	TRBV5-1	TRBJ2-7
TGTGCCAGCAGCCCTCGGGACAGCTTTAACTATGGCTACACCTTC	CASSPRDSFNYGYTF	TRBD1	once	TRBV7-2	TRBJ1-2
TGCAGTGCTAGGGGACAGGGAGAGTACAATGAGCAGTTCTTC	CSARGQGEYNEQFF	TRBD1	.	TRBV20-1	TRBJ2-1
TGTGCCAGCAGTCAAGATTCCCACAATGAGCAGTACTTC	CASSQDSHNEQYF	.	.	TRBV28	TRBJ2-7
TGTGCCAGCAGTCCACTTAGCGGGGGCTCCTACAATGAGCAGTTCTTC	CASSPLSGGSYNEQFF	TRBD2	.	TRBV14	TRBJ2-1
TGTGCCAGCAGCTTAACGACAGGATATTATGGCTACACCTTC	CASSLTTGYYGYTF	.	.	TRBV7-2	TRBJ1-2
TGTGCCAGCAGTGACGGGACAGCGTACGAGCAGTACTTC	CASSDGTAYEQYF	TRBD1	.	TRBV6-5	TRBJ2-7
TGTGCCAGCAGCGTAGGGGGGGGAGCCAAAAACATTCAGTACTTC	CASSVGGGAKNIQYF	TRBD2	.	TRBV9	TRBJ2-4
TGTGCCAGCAGTTGGATCGCGGAAAATGAGCAGTTCTTC	CASSWIAENEQFF	.	.	TRBV12-3/TRBV12-4	TRBJ2-1
TGTGCCAGCAGTTTCGCCCGCGATGGGCAGTACTTC	CASSFARDGQYF	.	few	TRBV12-3/TRBV12-4	TRBJ2-7
TGTGCCAGCAGTGGGGTTGGCGGGGGCAGTGCTAACTATGGCTACACCTTC	CASSGVGGGSANYGYTF	.	.	TRBV2	TRBJ1-2